This TCR beta chain is drawn from a study of a mutant IDH1 vaccine in newly diagnosed glioma. Background on the study: The patients were given eight vaccinations, one each in weeks 1, 3, 5, 7, 11, 15, 19 and 23. Earlier treatment was radiotherapy, temozolomide, or both, with most getting both.

Study results and caveats: Of the patients, roughly 95% had vaccine-induced immune responses.

This sample's time point: week 11, during vaccination. One vaccine dose held 300 ug of mutant IDH1 20-mer peptide and came with topical imiquimod. Tumors from donors were new WHO grade 3 or 4 IDH1-mutant astrocytomas with ATRX loss. Turning to this clone: Its target is unknown.

TCRdb's table, derived via immunoSEQ multiplex PCR, lists solely in-frame clones and lacks some. The sample holds 55,000 to 65,000 clones, about four fifths seen once. The V gene lost 6 bases and the J gene lost 5 bases, with 12 bases spanning the gap. CDR3 size: 13 residues. CDR1 is MNHNY, CDR2 SVGAGI, per germline (reference sequence). This sequence originates from a man younger than 45 with glioma. This specimen consisted of PBMCs, obtained from a glioma patient whose treatment included an IDH1 peptide vaccine. The chain combines TRBV6-6 with TRBJ2-3; either TRBD1 or TRBD2 may fit D (6 bases each). The CDR3 coding sequence is TGTGCCAGCAGATGGGGGGCCATAGATACGCAGTATTTT. It translates to CASRWGAIDTQYF.